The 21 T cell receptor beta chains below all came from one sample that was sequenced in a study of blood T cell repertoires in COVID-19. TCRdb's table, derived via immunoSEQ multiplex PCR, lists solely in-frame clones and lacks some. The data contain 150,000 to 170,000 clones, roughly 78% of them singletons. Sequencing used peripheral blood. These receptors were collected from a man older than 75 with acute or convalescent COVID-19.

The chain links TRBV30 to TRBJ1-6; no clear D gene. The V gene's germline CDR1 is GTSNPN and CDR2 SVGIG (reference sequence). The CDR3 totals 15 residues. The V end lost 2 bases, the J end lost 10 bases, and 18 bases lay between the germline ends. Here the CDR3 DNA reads TGTGCCTGGAGTCCCTCAGCAGCGGTAGGGTCACCCCTCCACTTT. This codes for CAWSPSAAVGSPLHF.

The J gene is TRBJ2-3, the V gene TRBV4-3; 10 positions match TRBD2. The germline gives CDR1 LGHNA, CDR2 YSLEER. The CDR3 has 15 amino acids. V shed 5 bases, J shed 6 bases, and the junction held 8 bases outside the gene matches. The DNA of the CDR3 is TGCGCCAGCAGCTCTGCCAGCGGGGGGGCGGATACGCAGTATTTT. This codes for CASSSASGGADTQYF.

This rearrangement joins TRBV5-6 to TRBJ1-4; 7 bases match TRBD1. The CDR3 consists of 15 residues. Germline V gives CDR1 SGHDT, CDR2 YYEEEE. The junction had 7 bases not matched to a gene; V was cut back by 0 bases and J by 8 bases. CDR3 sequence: CASSLVVGGGEKLFF. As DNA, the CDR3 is TGTGCCAGCAGCTTGGTAGTAGGGGGCGGGGAAAAACTGTTTTTT.

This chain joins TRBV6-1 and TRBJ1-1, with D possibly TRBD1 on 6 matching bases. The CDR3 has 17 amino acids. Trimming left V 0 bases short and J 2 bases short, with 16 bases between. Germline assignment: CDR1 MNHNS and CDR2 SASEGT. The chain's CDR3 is CASSEAGWTARNTEAFF. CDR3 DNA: TGTGCCAGCAGTGAAGCGGGCTGGACAGCGAGAAACACTGAAGCTTTCTTT.

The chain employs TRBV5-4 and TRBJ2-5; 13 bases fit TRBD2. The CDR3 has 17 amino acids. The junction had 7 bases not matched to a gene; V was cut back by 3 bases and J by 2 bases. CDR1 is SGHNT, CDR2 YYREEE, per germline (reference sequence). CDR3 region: CASSWAGTSGIQETQYF. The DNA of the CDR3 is TGTGCCAGCAGCTGGGCCGGGACTAGCGGGATTCAAGAGACCCAGTACTTC.

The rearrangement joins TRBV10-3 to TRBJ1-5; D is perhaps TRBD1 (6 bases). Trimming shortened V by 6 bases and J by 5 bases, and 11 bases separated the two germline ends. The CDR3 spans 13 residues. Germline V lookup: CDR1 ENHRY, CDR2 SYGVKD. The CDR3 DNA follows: TGTGCCATCAGCCCGGACAGCTATCAGCCCCAGCATTTT. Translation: CAISPDSYQPQHF.

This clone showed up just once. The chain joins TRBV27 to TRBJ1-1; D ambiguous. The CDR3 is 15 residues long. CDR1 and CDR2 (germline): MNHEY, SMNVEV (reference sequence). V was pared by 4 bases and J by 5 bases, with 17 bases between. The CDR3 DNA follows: TGTGCCAGCAGTTCCCCCGTCACCCCGGGGACTGAAGCTTTCTTT. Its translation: CASSSPVTPGTEAFF.

The CDR3 coding sequence is TGTGCCAGCAGTCGTGACAGGGTGTTTGGAAACACCATATATTTT. Translation: CASSRDRVFGNTIYF. This rearrangement joins TRBV6-5 to TRBJ1-3; TRBD1 matches at 7 bases. Germline CDR1 is MNHEY and CDR2 is SVGAGI. The CDR3 is 15 amino acids. The V and J ends lost 5 bases and 3 bases, in that order; junction bases with no gene match: 7.

This CDR3 is CATSRGLAGEETQYF. The CDR3 bases are TGTGCCACCAGCCGGGGACTAGCGGGGGAAGAGACCCAGTACTTC. This chain connects TRBV15 to TRBJ2-5, with 14 bases identical to TRBD2. Germline V lookup: CDR1 LNHNV, CDR2 YYDKDF (reference sequence). This CDR3 contains 15 residues. J gave up 3 bases and V 5 bases, and 2 bases lay outside the gene matches.

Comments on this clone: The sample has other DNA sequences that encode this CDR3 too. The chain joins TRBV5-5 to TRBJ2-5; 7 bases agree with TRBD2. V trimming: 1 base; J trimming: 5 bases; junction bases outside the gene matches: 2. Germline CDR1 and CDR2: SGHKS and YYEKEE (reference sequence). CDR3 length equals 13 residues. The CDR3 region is CASSLTGGETQYF. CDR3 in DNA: TGTGCCAGCAGCTTGACGGGGGGTGAGACCCAGTACTTC.

The CDR3 is CSAGRGGGYEQYF. CDR3 nucleotide sequence: TGCAGCGCCGGACGGGGCGGGGGGTACGAGCAGTACTTC. V and J are TRBV29-1 and TRBJ2-7; TRBD2 agrees at 8 bases. The J segment lost 4 bases and the V segment lost 7 bases, leaving 9 bases of the junction unmatched. This CDR3 spans 13 amino acids. Germline V gives CDR1 SQVTM, CDR2 ANQGSEA.

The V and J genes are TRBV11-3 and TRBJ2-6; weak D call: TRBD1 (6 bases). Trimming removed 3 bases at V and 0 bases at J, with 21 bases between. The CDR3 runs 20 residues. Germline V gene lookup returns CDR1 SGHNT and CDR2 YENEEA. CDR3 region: CASSFQRYGGGNSGANVLTF. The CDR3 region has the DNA TGTGCCAGCAGCTTTCAAAGGTATGGGGGCGGCAACTCTGGGGCCAACGTCCTGACTTTC.

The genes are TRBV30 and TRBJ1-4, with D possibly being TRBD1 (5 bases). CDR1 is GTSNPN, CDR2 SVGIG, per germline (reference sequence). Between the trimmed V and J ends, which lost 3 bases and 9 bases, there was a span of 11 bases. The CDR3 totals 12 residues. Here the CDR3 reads CAWSLLDKKLFF. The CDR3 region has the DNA TGTGCCTGGAGCCTTTTGGACAAAAAACTGTTTTTT.

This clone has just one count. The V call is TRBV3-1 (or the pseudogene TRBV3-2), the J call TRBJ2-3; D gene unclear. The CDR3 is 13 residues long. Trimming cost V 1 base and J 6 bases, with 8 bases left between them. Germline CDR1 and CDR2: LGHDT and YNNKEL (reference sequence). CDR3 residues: CASSQGRVDTQYF. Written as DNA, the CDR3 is TGTGCCAGCAGCCAAGGACGGGTGGATACGCAGTATTTT.

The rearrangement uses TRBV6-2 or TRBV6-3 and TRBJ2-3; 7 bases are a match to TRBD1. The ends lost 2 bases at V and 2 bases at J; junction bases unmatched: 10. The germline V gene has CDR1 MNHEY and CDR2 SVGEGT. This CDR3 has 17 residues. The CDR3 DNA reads TGTGCCAGCAGTTACGTAACTCAGGGGGTCTTCACAGATACGCAGTATTTT. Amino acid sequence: CASSYVTQGVFTDTQYF.

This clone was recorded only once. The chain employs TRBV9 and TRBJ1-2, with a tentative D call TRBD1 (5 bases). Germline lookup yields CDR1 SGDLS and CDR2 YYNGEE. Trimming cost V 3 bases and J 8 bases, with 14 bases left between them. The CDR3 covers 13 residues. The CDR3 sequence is CASSEPGGGGYTF. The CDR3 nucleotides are TGTGCCAGCAGCGAGCCGGGGGGTGGAGGCTACACCTTC.

The CDR3 DNA reads TGTGCCAGCAGCTTATCCCGGACAGGGGTCTTGGAGCAGTACTTC. It encodes CASSLSRTGVLEQYF. The chain couples TRBV7-2 to TRBJ2-7; 9 nucleotides align to TRBD1. Unmatched junction bases numbered 9, after V lost 2 bases and J lost 7 bases. Germline CDR1 reads SGHTA; CDR2 reads FQGNSA. The CDR3 runs 15 residues.

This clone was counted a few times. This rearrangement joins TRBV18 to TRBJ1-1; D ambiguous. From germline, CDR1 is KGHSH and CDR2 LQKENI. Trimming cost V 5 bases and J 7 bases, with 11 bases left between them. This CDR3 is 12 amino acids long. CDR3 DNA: TGTGCCAGCTCAAGAGACATACATGAAGCTTTCTTT. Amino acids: CASSRDIHEAFF.

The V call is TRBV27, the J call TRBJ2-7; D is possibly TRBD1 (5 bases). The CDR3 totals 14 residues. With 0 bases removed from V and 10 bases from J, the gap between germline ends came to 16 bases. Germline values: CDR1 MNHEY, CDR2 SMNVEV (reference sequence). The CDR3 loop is CASSLSLGLSEQYV. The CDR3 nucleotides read TGTGCCAGCAGTTTATCTTTGGGGCTATCGGAACAGTACGTC.

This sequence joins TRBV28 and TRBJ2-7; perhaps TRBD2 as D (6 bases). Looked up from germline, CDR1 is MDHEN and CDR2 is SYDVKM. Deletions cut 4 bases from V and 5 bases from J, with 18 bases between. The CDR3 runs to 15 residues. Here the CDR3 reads CASSSPQPTGDEQYV. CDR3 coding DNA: TGTGCCAGCAGTTCCCCACAACCGACGGGAGACGAGCAGTACGTC.

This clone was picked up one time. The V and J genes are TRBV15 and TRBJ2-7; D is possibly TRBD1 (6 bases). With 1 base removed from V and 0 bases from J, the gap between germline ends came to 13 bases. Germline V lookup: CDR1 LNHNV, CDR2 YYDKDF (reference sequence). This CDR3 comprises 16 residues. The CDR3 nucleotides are TGTGCCACCAGCAGAGGTGTTGACAGGAGCTCCTACGAGCAGTACTTC. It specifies CATSRGVDRSSYEQYF. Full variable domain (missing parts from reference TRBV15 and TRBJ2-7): DAMVIQNPRYQVTQFGKPVTLSCSQTLNHNVMYWYQQKSSQAPKLLFHYYDKDFNNEADTPDNFQSRRPNTSFCFLDIRSPGLGDTAMYLCATSRGVDRSSYEQYFGPGTRLTVT.